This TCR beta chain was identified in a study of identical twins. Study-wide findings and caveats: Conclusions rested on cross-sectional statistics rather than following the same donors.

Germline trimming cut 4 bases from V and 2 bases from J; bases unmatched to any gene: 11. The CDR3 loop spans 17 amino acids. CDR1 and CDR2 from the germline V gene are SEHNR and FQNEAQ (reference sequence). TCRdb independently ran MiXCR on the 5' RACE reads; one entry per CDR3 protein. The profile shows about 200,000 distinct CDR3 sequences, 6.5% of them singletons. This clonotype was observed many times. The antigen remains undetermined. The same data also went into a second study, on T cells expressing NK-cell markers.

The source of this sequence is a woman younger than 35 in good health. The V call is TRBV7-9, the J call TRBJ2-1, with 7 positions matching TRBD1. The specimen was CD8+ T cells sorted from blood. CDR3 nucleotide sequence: TGTGCCAGCAGCTCACCCAACAGGGGCGCTACCTACAATGAGCAGTTCTTC. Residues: CASSSPNRGATYNEQFF.